A selection of T cell receptor beta chains follows, all from one sample in a study of early T cells in non-severe SARS-CoV-2 infection. TCRdb re-called the 5' RACE reads through MiXCR, storing one row per CDR3 protein. The sample holds approximately 46,000 distinct CDR3 sequences, 9.3% seen once. Sequenced: whole blood. Receptors were obtained from an adult who was a healthcare worker with PCR-confirmed SARS-CoV-2 infection or an uninfected control (not recorded which). Each CDR3 is given with its conserved first and last residue. The D gene is left open where the match is weak. Clone size is not always given. Where it is, it says once, few, many or a class for expanded clones.

d_gene	abundance	v_gene	j_gene	len	CDR3nt	CDR3aa
NA	many	TRBV12-3/TRBV12-4	TRBJ2-7	14	TGTGCCAGCAGTTTGTTCCTTGACGCCTACGAGCAGTACTTC	CASSLFLDAYEQYF
NA	few	TRBV6-6	TRBJ2-4	20	TGTGCCAGCAGTTATGAGGGACGTGAGGAAGCCGAGGGTCTTCAAAACATTCAGTACTTC	CASSYEGREEAEGLQNIQYF
NA	few	TRBV14	TRBJ2-1	15	TGTGCCAGCAGCCCCACCCAGGCGGGCTCAAATGAGCAGTTCTTC	CASSPTQAGSNEQFF
NA	NA	TRBV6-5	TRBJ2-5	13	TGTGCCAGCAGTCGCTCGACTGAAGAGACCCAGTACTTC	CASSRSTEETQYF
NA	NA	TRBV15	TRBJ2-3	16	TGTGCCACCAGGGGTAGTGGCGGCCCTAGCACAGATACGCAGTATTTT	CATRGSGGPSTDTQYF
NA	many	TRBV9	TRBJ2-2	12	TGTGCCAGCAGCCCGAACACCGGGGAGCTGTTTTTT	CASSPNTGELFF
TRBD2	medium-sized	TRBV12-3/TRBV12-4	TRBJ2-3	16	TGTGCCAGCAGTTCCACTAGCGGGGGGAGCACAGATACGCAGTATTTT	CASSSTSGGSTDTQYF
NA	few	TRBV28	TRBJ1-2	14	TGTGCCAGCAGTTCTAAGGGGCGCTACTATGGCTACACCTTC	CASSSKGRYYGYTF
TRBD1	medium-sized	TRBV27	TRBJ2-3	13	TGTGCCAGCAGTTTAGGACAGGCAGATACGCAGTATTTT	CASSLGQADTQYF
NA	many	TRBV6-5	TRBJ2-7	15	TGTGCCAGCAGTTACCAGCAGGGTTTGGGCTACGAGCAGTACTTC	CASSYQQGLGYEQYF
TRBD2	NA	TRBV7-8	TRBJ2-1	16	TGTGCCAGCAGCTTATCGCTAGCGGGAGGATTATATGAGCAGTTCTTC	CASSLSLAGGLYEQFF
NA	NA	TRBV11-2	TRBJ1-1	15	TGTGCCAGCAGCTTAGTGCAGGGAGGAAGCACTGAAGCTTACTTT	CASSLVQGGSTEAYF
NA	NA	TRBV5-5	TRBJ2-2	14	TGTGCCAGCAGCTTTGTACAGGGTCCCGGGGAGCTGTTTTTT	CASSFVQGPGELFF
NA	many	TRBV27	TRBJ1-3	15	TGTGCCAGCAGTTTAATCGGGGGAACTGGAAACACCATATATTTT	CASSLIGGTGNTIYF
NA	NA	TRBV3-1	TRBJ2-5	13	TGTGCCAGCAGACCGGGACTCCAAGAGACCCAGTACTTC	CASRPGLQETQYF
TRBD1	many	TRBV28	TRBJ2-7	14	TGTGCCAGCAGTACCAGACAGGGATTCTACGAGCAGTACTTC	CASSTRQGFYEQYF
NA	many	TRBV12-3/TRBV12-4	TRBJ2-7	15	TGTGCCAGCAGTTTCGAGGCAGGCAGCTCCTACGAGCAGTACTTC	CASSFEAGSSYEQYF
NA	NA	TRBV7-3	TRBJ1-1	14	TGTGCCAGCAGCTCCTCTTCAGGGAACACTGAAGTTTTCTTT	CASSSSSGNTEVFF
NA	NA	TRBV28	TRBJ1-2	15	TGTGCCACACAGTCGGGGGGTTACCTTAACTATGGCTACACCTTC	CATQSGGYLNYGYTF
NA	few	TRBV7-8	TRBJ2-3	16	TGTGCCAGCAGCTCTCCGCCTGGGGAAAGCACAGATACGCAGTATTTT	CASSSPPGESTDTQYF
NA	many	TRBV5-1	TRBJ2-7	15	TGCGCCAGCAGCTTGGTAGACAGAGGAACTGACGAGCAGTACTTC	CASSLVDRGTDEQYF
NA	few	TRBV12-3/TRBV12-4	TRBJ2-7	13	TGTGCCAGCAGACGACTTGACTCCTACGAGCAGTACTTC	CASRRLDSYEQYF
TRBD2	few	TRBV20-1	TRBJ2-5	13	TGCAGTGCTAGAGTGGGAGGGCAAGAGACCCAGTACTTC	CSARVGGQETQYF
NA	many	TRBV7-6	TRBJ1-3	16	TGTGCCAGCAGCTTAGAGGCGGGTGGCTCTGGAAACACCATATATTTT	CASSLEAGGSGNTIYF
NA	NA	TRBV6-5	TRBJ2-1	16	TGTGCCAGCACCGGAGGGGGGGGGACCCGTAAATATGAGCAGTTCTTC	CASTGGGGTRKYEQFF
NA	many	TRBV6-1	TRBJ2-7	15	TGTGCCAGCAGTCGGGGCAGTAGATATTCGTACGAGCAGTACTTC	CASSRGSRYSYEQYF
NA	few	TRBV10-2	TRBJ2-1	14	TGCGCCAGCAGTGAGTCATCGATATACAATGAGCAGTTCTTC	CASSESSIYNEQFF
TRBD2	many	TRBV19	TRBJ2-1	16	TGTGCCAGTAGTCTCCTAACTAGCGGCCCCTACAATGAGCAGTTCTTC	CASSLLTSGPYNEQFF
NA	many	TRBV7-3	TRBJ1-6	13	TGTGCCAGCAGCTTACAGAAAGATTCACCCCTCCACTTT	CASSLQKDSPLHF
TRBD1	many	TRBV20-1	TRBJ2-2	14	TGCAGTGCTAGAGCTGGGACAGGGCCCGGGGAGCTGTTTTTT	CSARAGTGPGELFF
NA	NA	TRBV18	TRBJ2-2	15	TGTGCCAGCTCACCAGGACAGACGAACACCGGGGATCTGTTTTTT	CASSPGQTNTGDLFF
NA	many	TRBV7-3	TRBJ2-3	14	TGTGCCAGCAGCTTGAGCTCTAGCACAGATACGCAGTATTTT	CASSLSSSTDTQYF
NA	NA	TRBV25-1	TRBJ1-4	11	TGTGCCAGCAGTGAATGGCAGGAACTGTTTTTT	CASSEWQELFF
TRBD2	NA	TRBV19	TRBJ2-4	14	TGTGCCAGTAGTACGGGACTAGCGGGAGGGCCTCAGTACTTC	CASSTGLAGGPQYF
NA	NA	TRBV29-1	TRBJ2-7	13	TGCAGCGTTGTGCTGGACTATTCCTACGAGCAGTACTTC	CSVVLDYSYEQYF
NA	NA	TRBV28	TRBJ2-4	13	TGTGCCAGCAGTTTGGGGGGATGGAACATTCAGTACTTC	CASSLGGWNIQYF
NA	NA	TRBV11-2	TRBJ2-1	15	TGTGCCAGCAGCTTAGGGGGGGGCAGGTACAATGAGCAGTTCTTC	CASSLGGGRYNEQFF
TRBD1	few	TRBV7-2	TRBJ1-2	14	TGTGCCAGCAGCCCGGGACAGAGATACTATGGCTACACCTTC	CASSPGQRYYGYTF
NA	many	TRBV20-1	TRBJ2-1	14	TGCAGTGCTAGACTCCAGGGGCCTTACAATGAGCAGTTCTTC	CSARLQGPYNEQFF
NA	medium-sized	TRBV12-3/TRBV12-4	TRBJ1-5	15	TGTGCCAGCAGTTTAGGGGGGACTAGCAATCAGCCCCAGCATTTT	CASSLGGTSNQPQHF
NA	many	TRBV27	TRBJ2-1	13	TGTGCCAGCAGCAATTCGTTGGGGAATGAGCAGTTCTTC	CASSNSLGNEQFF
NA	NA	TRBV29-1	TRBJ2-7	14	TGCAGCGTTGGAGGGGCAGGGACCTCCTACGAGCAGTACTTC	CSVGGAGTSYEQYF
NA	many	TRBV27	TRBJ2-1	16	TGTGCCAGCAGTTTAGTCCGGGTTAGCTCCTACAATGAGCAGTTCTTC	CASSLVRVSSYNEQFF
NA	NA	TRBV29-1	TRBJ2-7	12	TGCAGCGTTGCCACAGGGATATACGAGCAGTACTTC	CSVATGIYEQYF
TRBD2	many	TRBV10-3	TRBJ2-7	17	TGTGCCATCAGTGATTCCGGGACTAGCGGGAGGATCTACGAGCAGTACTTC	CAISDSGTSGRIYEQYF
NA	few	TRBV6-5	TRBJ2-5	13	TGTGCCAGCACCAAACCCGGCCAAGAGACCCAGTACTTC	CASTKPGQETQYF
NA	many	TRBV7-7	TRBJ1-6	10	TGTGCCAGCAGCTACTCACCCCTCCACTTT	CASSYSPLHF
NA	NA	TRBV28	TRBJ2-7	13	TGTGCCAGCAACCGGCGGCAGATCTACGAGCAGTACTTC	CASNRRQIYEQYF
NA	NA	TRBV7-2	TRBJ1-2	14	TGTGCCAGCAGCTTCTGGGACGGCAACTATGGCTACACCTTC	CASSFWDGNYGYTF
NA	many	TRBV9	TRBJ1-3	14	TGTGCCAGCAGCGTAGAAAGCTCTGGAAACACCATATATTTT	CASSVESSGNTIYF
NA	many	TRBV29-1	TRBJ2-7	13	TGCAGCGTCAAACAGGGCGGGGTTGGCGAGCAGTACTTC	CSVKQGGVGEQYF
NA	few	TRBV29-1	TRBJ1-4	12	TGCAGCGTCGCCTCAACTAATGAAAAACTGTTTTTT	CSVASTNEKLFF
TRBD2	NA	TRBV20-1	TRBJ2-1	19	TGCAGTGCTAGAGATGTAGGGGTCACTAGCGGTGGATCCTACAATGAGCAGTTCTTC	CSARDVGVTSGGSYNEQFF
NA	many	TRBV19	TRBJ1-1	13	TGTGCCAGTAGTGCTACAGGGACCGCAGAAGCTTTCTTT	CASSATGTAEAFF
TRBD2	NA	TRBV6-2/TRBV6-3	TRBJ2-3	17	TGTGCCAGCAGTATTCACCGCCTAGCGGGAAGCACAGATACGCAGTATTTT	CASSIHRLAGSTDTQYF
NA	many	TRBV28	TRBJ2-2	15	TGTGCCAGCAGTTTTATTTCTGGATTCACCGGGGAGCTGTTTTTT	CASSFISGFTGELFF
TRBD1	NA	TRBV19	TRBJ1-4	17	TGTGCCAGTAGTAAACAGGGGGCGGGTGCAACTAATGAAAAACTGTTTTTT	CASSKQGAGATNEKLFF
NA	few	TRBV24-1	TRBJ2-2	15	TGTGCCACCAGTGGGACGGTTAAGAGGACCGGGGAGCTGTTTTTT	CATSGTVKRTGELFF
NA	NA	TRBV6-2/TRBV6-3	TRBJ2-5	14	TGTGCCAGCAGTTACTCGTCCCCTCAGGAGACCCAGTACTTC	CASSYSSPQETQYF
NA	many	TRBV7-2	TRBJ2-1	14	TGTGCCAGCAGCTTAAGAGTAGCCTACAATGAGCAGTTCTTC	CASSLRVAYNEQFF